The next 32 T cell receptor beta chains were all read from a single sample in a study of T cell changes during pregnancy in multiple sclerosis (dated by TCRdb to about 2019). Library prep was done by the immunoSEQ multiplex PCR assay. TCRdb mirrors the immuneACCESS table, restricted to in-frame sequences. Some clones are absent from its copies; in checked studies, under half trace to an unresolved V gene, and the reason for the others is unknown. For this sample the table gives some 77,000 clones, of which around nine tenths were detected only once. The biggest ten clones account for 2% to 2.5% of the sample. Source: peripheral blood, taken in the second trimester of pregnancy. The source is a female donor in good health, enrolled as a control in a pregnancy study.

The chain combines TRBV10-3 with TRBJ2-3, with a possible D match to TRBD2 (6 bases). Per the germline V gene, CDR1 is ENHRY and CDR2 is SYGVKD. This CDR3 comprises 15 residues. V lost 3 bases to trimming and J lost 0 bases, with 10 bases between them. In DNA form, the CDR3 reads TGTGCCATCAGTGACCCTAGCGCTAGCACAGATACGCAGTATTTT. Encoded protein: CAISDPSASTDTQYF.

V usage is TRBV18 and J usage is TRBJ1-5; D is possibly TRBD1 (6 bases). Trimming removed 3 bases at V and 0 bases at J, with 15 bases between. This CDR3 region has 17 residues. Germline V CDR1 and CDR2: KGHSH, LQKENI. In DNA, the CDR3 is TGTGCCAGCTCACCTAATACAGGGATGAATAGCAATCAGCCCCAGCATTTT. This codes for CASSPNTGMNSNQPQHF.

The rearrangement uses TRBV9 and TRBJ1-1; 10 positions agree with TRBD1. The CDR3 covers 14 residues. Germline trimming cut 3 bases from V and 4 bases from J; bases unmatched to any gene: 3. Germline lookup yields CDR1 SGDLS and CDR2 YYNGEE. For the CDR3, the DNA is TGTGCCAGCAGCGGACAGGGGGCCGTCACTGAAGCTTTCTTT. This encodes CASSGQGAVTEAFF.

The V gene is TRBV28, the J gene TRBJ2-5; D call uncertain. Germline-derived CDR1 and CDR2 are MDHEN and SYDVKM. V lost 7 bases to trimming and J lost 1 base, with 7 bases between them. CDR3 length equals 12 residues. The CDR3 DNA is TGTGCCAGCATCTCTTCCCAAGAGACCCAGTACTTC. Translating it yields CASISSQETQYF. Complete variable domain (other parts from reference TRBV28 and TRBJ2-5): DVKVTQSSRYLVKRTGEKVFLECVQDMDHENMFWYRQDPGLGLRLIYFSYDVKMKEKGDIPEGYSVSREKKERFSLILESASTNQTSMYLCASISSQETQYFGPGTRLLVL.

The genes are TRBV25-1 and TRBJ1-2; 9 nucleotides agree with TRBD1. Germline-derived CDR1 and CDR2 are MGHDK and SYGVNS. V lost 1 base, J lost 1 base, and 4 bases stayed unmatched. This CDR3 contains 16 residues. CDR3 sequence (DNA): TGTGCCAGCAGTGAATTTCCGGGACAGGGTAACTATGGCTACACCTTC. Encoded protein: CASSEFPGQGNYGYTF.

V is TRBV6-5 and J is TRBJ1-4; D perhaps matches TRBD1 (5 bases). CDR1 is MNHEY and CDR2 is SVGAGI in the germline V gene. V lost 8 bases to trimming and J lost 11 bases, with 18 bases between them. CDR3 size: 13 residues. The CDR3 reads CASGGARGGKLFF. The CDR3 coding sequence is TGTGCCAGCGGGGGAGCTCGGGGAGGGAAACTGTTTTTT.

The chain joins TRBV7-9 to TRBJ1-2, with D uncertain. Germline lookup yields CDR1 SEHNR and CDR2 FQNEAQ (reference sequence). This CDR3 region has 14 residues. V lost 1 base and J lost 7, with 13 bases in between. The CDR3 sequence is CASSLESRERGYTF. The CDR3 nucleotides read TGTGCCAGCAGCTTAGAATCGAGGGAACGTGGCTACACCTTC.

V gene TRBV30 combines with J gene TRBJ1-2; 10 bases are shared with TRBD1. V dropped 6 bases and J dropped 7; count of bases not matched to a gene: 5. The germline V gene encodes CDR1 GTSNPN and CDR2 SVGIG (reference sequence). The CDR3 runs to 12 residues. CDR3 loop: CACQGQGSGYTF. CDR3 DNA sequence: TGTGCCTGCCAGGGACAGGGGTCTGGCTACACCTTC.

CDR3 loop: CASSPPVGEQFF. CDR3 bases: TGCGCCAGCAGCCCCCCGGTCGGTGAGCAGTTCTTC. The J gene is TRBJ2-1, the V gene TRBV4-1, with D unresolved. The germline CDR1 and CDR2 sequences are MGHRA and YSYEKL. The CDR3 consists of 12 residues. Trimming removed 4 bases from V and 9 bases from J, with 10 bases in between.

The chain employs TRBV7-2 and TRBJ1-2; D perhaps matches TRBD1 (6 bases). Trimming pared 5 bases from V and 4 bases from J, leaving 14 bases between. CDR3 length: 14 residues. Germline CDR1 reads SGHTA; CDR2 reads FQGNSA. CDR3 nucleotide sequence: TGTGCCAGCAGCCCAGACAGGATACGCTATGGCTACACCTTC. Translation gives CASSPDRIRYGYTF.

CDR3 DNA: TGCGCCAGCAGCCATTTACAGGGCCCGAGCACTGAAGCTTTCTTT. Translated, it gives CASSHLQGPSTEAFF. This chain uses TRBV5-1 with TRBJ1-1, with D possibly matching TRBD1 (6 bases). The V and J ends lost 4 bases and 4 bases respectively, with 17 bases between them. Germline-derived CDR1 and CDR2 are SGHRS and YFSETQ. The CDR3 runs 15 residues.

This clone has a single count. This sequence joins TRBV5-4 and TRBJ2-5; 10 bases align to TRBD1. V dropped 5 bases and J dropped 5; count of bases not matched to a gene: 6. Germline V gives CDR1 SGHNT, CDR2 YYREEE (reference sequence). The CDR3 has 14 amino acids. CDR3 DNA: TGTGCCAGCAGTTCCGGGACAGGGGAGGAGACCCAGTACTTC. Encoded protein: CASSSGTGEETQYF.

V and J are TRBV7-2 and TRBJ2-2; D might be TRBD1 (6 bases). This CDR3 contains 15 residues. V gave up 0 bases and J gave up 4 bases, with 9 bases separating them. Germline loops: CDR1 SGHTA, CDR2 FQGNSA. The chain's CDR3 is CASSLAGATTGELFF. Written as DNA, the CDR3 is TGTGCCAGCAGCTTAGCGGGGGCGACCACCGGGGAGCTGTTTTTT.

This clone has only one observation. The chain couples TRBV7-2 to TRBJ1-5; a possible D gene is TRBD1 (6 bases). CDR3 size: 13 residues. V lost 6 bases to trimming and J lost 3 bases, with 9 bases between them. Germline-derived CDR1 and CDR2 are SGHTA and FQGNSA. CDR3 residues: CASSRGYNQPQHF. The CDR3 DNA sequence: TGTGCCAGCAGTAGGGGGTACAATCAGCCCCAGCATTTT.

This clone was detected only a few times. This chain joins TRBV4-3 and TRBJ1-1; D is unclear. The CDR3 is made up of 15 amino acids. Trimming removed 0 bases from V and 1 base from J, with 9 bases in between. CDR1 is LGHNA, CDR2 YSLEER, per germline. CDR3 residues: CASSQDSGGNTEAFF. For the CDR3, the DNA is TGCGCCAGCAGCCAAGATTCAGGTGGGAACACTGAAGCTTTCTTT.

The CDR3 DNA reads as TGTGCCAGCAGTTGGGCGGGACAGGGAGAGACCCAGTACTTC. It translates to CASSWAGQGETQYF. The chain recombines TRBV6-6 with TRBJ2-5; 9 bases align to TRBD1. The CDR3 has 14 residues. Losses at the gene ends were 4 bases for V and 4 bases for J; bases not matched to a gene: 4. Germline loops: CDR1 MNHNY, CDR2 SVGAGI (reference sequence).

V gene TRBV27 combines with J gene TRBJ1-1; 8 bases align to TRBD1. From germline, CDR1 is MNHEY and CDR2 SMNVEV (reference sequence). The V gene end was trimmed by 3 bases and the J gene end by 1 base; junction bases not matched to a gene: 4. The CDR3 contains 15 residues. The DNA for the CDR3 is TGTGCCAGCAGTTTGACAGGGGCCGAGAACACTGAAGCTTTCTTT. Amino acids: CASSLTGAENTEAFF.

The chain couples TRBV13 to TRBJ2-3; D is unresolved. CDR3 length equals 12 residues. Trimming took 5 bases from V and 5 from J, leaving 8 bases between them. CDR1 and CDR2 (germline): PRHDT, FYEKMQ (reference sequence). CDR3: CASSPARDTQYF. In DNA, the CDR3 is TGTGCCAGCAGCCCCGCTAGAGATACGCAGTATTTT.

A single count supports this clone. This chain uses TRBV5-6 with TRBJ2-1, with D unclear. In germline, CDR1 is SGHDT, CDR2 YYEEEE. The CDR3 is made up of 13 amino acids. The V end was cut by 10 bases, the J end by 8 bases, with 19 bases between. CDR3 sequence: CASLSRPVDEQFF. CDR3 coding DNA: TGTGCCTCTCTTTCGAGGCCGGTGGATGAGCAGTTCTTC.

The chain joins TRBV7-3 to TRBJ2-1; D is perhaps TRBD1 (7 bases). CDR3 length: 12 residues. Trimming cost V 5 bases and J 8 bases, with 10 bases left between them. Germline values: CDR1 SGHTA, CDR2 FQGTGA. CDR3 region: CASSPRGDEQFF. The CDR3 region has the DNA TGTGCCAGCAGCCCCAGGGGGGATGAGCAGTTCTTC. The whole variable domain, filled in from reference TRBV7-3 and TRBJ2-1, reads GAGVSQTPSNKVTEKGKYVELRCDPISGHTALYWYRQSLGQGPEFLIYFQGTGAADDSGLPNDRFFAVRPEGSVSTLKIQRTERGDSAVYLCASSPRGDEQFFGPGTRLTVL.

The CDR3 here is CARSPGQGYGYTF. Written as DNA, the CDR3 is TGTGCCAGAAGCCCGGGACAGGGCTATGGCTACACCTTC. This chain connects TRBV5-3 to TRBJ1-2, with TRBD1 matching 9 bases. TRBV5-3 is an open reading frame whose function is uncertain. The CDR3 is 13 residues long. The ends lost 4 bases at V and 4 bases at J; junction bases unmatched: 2.

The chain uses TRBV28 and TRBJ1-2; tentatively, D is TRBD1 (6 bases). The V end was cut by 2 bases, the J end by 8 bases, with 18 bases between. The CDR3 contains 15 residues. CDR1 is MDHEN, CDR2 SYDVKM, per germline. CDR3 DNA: TGTGCCAGCAGTTTAGAAGTTGGGGGGGCGGAGGGCTACACCTTC. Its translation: CASSLEVGGAEGYTF.

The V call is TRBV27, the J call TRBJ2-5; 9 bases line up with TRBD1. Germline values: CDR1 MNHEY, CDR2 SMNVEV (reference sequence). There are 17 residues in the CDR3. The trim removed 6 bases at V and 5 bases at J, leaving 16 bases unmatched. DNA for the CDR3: TGTGCCAGCAGCCCTCACTCCGCCGGGACAGGGAGGGAGACCCAGTACTTC. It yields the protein CASSPHSAGTGRETQYF.

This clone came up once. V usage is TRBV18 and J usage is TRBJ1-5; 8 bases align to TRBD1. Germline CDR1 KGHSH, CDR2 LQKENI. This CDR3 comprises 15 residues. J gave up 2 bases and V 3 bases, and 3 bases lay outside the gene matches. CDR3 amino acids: CASSPSQGGNQPQHF. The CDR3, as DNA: TGTGCCAGCTCACCTTCACAGGGGGGCAATCAGCCCCAGCATTTT.

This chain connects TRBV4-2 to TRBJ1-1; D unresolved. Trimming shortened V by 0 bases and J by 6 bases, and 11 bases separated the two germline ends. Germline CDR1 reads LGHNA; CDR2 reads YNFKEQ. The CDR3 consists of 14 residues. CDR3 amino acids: CASSQEGVRAEAFF. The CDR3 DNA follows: TGTGCCAGCAGCCAAGAGGGAGTTCGGGCTGAAGCTTTCTTT.

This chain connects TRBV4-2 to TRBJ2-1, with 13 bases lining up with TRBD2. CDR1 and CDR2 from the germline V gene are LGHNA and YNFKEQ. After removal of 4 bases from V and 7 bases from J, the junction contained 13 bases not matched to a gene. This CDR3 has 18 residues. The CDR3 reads CASSRFGLAGVMGNEQFF. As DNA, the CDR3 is TGTGCCAGCAGCCGTTTCGGACTAGCGGGGGTGATGGGAAATGAGCAGTTCTTC.

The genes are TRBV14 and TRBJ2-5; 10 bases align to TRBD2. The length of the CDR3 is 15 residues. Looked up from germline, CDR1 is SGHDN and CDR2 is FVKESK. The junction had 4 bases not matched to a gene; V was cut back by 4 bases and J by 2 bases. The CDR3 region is CASSPRTSGQETQYF. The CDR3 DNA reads TGTGCCAGCAGCCCCCGGACTAGCGGACAAGAGACCCAGTACTTC. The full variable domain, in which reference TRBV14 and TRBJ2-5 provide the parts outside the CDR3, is EAGVTQFPSHSVIEKGQTVTLRCDPISGHDNLYWYRRVMGKEIKFLLHFVKESKQDESGMPNNRFLAERTGGTYSTLKVQPAELEDSGVYFCASSPRTSGQETQYFGPGTRLLVL.

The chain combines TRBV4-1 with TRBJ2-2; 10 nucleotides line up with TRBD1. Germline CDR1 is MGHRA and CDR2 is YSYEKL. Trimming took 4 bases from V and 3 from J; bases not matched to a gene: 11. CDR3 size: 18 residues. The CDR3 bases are TGCGCCAGCAGCCGAAATCTTTACGGGACAGGGGACACCGGGGAGCTGTTTTTT. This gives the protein CASSRNLYGTGDTGELFF.

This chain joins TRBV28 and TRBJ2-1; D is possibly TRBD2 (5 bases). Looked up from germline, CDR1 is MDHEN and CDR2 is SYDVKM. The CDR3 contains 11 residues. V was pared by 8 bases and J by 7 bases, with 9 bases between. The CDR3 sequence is CASPSGNEQFF. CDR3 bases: TGTGCCAGCCCTTCGGGGAATGAGCAGTTCTTC. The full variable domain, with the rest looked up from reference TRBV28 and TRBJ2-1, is DVKVTQSSRYLVKRTGEKVFLECVQDMDHENMFWYRQDPGLGLRLIYFSYDVKMKEKGDIPEGYSVSREKKERFSLILESASTNQTSMYLCASPSGNEQFFGPGTRLTVL.

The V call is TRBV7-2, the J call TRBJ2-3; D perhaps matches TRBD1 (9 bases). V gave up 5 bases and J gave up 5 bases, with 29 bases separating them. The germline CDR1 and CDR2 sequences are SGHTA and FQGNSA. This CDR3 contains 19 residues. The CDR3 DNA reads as TGTGCCAGCAGCGCCCGGGACAGGGTCATAGCGGGGAAAGAAGATACGCAGTATTTT. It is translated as CASSARDRVIAGKEDTQYF.

The CDR3 DNA sequence: TGTGCCACCAGCATTTCTTTTAGAGGTGAAAAACTGTTTTTT. It codes for CATSISFRGEKLFF. The chain carries TRBV15 and TRBJ1-4; no firm D call. This CDR3 is 14 amino acids long. CDR1 LNHNV and CDR2 YYDKDF come from the germline V gene (reference sequence). The V gene lost 4 bases and the J gene lost 7 bases, with 13 bases spanning the gap.

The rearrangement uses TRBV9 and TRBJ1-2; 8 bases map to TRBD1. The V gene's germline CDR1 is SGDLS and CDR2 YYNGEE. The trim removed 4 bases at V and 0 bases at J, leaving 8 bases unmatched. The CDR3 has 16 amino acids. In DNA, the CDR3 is TGTGCCAGCAGCAGGCAGGGGGCAGGGGCTAACTATGGCTACACCTTC. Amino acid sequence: CASSRQGAGANYGYTF. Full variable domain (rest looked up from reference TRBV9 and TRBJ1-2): DSGVTQTPKHLITATGQRVTLRCSPRSGDLSVYWYQQSLDQGLQFLIQYYNGEERAKGNILERFSAQQFPDLHSELNLSSLELGDSALYFCASSRQGAGANYGYTFGSGTRLTVV.